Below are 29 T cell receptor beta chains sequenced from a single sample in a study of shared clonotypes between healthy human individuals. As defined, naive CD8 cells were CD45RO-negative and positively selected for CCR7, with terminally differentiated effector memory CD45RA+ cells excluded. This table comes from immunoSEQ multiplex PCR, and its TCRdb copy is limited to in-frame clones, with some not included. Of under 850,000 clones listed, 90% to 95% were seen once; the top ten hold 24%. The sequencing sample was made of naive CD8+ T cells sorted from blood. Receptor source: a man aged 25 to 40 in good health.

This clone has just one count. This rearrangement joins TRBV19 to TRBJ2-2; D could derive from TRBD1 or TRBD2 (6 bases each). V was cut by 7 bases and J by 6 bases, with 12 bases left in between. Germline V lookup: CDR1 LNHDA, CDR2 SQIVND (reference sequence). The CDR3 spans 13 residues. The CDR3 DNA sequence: TGTGCCAGTACATACGGGGGCGCCGGGGAGCTGTTTTTT. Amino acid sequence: CASTYGGAGELFF.

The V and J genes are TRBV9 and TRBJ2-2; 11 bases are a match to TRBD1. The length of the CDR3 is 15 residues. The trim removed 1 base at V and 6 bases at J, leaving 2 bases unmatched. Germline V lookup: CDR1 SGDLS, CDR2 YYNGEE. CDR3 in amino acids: CASSVRDRGAGELFF. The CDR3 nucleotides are TGTGCCAGCAGCGTACGGGACAGGGGGGCCGGGGAGCTGTTTTTT.

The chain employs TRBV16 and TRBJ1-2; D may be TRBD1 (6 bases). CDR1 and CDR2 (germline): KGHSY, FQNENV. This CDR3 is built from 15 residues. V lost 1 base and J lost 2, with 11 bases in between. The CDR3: CASSQLAGVNYGYTF. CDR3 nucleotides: TGTGCCAGCAGCCAATTGGCAGGGGTCAACTATGGCTACACCTTC.

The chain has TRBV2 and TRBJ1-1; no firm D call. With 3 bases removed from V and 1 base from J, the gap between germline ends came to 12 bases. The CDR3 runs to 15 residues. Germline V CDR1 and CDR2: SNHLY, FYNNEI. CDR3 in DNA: TGTGCCAGCAGTGATAAGAGGGAGGCGAACACTGAAGCTTTCTTT. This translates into CASSDKREANTEAFF.

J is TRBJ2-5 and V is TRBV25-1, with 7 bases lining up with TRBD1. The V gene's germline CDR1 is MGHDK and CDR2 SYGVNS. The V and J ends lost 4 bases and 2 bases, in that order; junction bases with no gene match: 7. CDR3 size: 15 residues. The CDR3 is CASSGGQNAQETQYF. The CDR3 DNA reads TGTGCCAGCAGTGGGGGACAGAACGCACAAGAGACCCAGTACTTC. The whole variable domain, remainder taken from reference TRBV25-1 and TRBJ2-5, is EADIYQTPRYLVIGTGKKITLECSQTMGHDKMYWYQQDPGMELHLIHYSYGVNSTEKGDLSSESTVSRIRTEHFPLTLESARPSHTSQYLCASSGGQNAQETQYFGPGTRLLVL.

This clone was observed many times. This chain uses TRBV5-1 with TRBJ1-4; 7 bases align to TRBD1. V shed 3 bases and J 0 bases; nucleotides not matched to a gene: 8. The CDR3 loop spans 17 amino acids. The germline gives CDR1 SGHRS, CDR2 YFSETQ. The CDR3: CASSWDSAEATNEKLFF. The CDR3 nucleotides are TGCGCCAGCAGCTGGGACAGTGCCGAAGCAACTAATGAAAAACTGTTTTTT.

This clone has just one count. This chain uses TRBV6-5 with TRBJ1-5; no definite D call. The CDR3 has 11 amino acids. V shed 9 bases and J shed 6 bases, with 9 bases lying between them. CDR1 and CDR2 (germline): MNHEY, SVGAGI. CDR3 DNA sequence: TGTGCCAGACTTCCCATTCAGCCCCAGCATTTT. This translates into CARLPIQPQHF.

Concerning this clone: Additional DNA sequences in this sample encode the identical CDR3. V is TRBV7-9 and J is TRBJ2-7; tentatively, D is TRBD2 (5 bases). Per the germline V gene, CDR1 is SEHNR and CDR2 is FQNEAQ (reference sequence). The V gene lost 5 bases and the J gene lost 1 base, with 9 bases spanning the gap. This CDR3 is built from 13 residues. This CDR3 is CASSPRGSYEQYF. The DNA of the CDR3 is TGTGCCAGCAGCCCCCGGGGTTCCTACGAGCAGTACTTC.

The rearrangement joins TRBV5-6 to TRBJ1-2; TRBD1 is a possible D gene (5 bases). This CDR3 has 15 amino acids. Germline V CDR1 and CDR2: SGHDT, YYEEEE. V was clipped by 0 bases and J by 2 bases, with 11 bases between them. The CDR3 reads CASSLAQGPNYGYTF. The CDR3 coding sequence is TGTGCCAGCAGCTTGGCCCAGGGTCCCAACTATGGCTACACCTTC.

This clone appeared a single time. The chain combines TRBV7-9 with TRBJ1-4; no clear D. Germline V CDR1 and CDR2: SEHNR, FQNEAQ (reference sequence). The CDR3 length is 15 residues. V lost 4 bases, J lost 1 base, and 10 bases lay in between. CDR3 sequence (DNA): TGTGCCAGCAGCTCCGCTCGGGGAACTAATGAAAAACTGTTTTTT. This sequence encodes CASSSARGTNEKLFF.

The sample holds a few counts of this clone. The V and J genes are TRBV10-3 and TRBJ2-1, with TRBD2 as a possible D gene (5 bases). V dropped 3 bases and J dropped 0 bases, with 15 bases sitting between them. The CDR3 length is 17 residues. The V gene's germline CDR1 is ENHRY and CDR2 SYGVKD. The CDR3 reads CAISESLAVSSYNEQFF. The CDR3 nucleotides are TGTGCCATCAGTGAATCGCTAGCAGTAAGCTCCTACAATGAGCAGTTCTTC.

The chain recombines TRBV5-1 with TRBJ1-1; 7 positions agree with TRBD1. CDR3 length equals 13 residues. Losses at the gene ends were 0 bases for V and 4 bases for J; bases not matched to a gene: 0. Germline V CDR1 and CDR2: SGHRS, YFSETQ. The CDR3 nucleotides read TGCGCCAGCAGCTTGGACAGGGGCACTGAAGCTTTCTTT. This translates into CASSLDRGTEAFF.

The CDR3 protein is CASTPGQGSYEQYF. Written as DNA, the CDR3 is TGCGCCAGCACGCCGGGACAGGGGTCGTACGAGCAGTACTTC. V and J are TRBV10-2 and TRBJ2-7; 10 bases match TRBD1. The CDR3 totals 14 residues. V lost 7 bases and J lost 4; bases outside the gene matches: 7. Germline-derived CDR1 and CDR2 are WSHSY and SAAADI.

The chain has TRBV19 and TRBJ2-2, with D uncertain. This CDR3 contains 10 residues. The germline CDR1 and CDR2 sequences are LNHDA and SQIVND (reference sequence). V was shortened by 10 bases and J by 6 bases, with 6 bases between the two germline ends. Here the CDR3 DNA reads TGTGCCACCCTAGCCGGGGAGCTGTTTTTT. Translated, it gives CATLAGELFF. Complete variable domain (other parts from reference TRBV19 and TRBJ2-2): DGGITQSPKYLFRKEGQNVTLSCEQNLNHDAMYWYRQDPGQGLRLIYYSQIVNDFQKGDIAEGYSVSREKKESFPLTVTSAQKNPTAFYLCATLAGELFFGEGSRLTVL.

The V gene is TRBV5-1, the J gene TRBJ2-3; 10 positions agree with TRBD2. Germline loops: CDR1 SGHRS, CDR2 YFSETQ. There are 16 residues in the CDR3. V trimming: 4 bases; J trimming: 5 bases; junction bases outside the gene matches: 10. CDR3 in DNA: TGCGCCAGCAGCCTCTGGCTAGCGGGAGTGGGAGATACGCAGTATTTT. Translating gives CASSLWLAGVGDTQYF.

CDR3 sequence reads: CASSLDGQSSSYNEQFF. Here the CDR3 DNA reads TGTGCCAGCAGCTTAGATGGACAGTCGAGCTCCTACAATGAGCAGTTCTTC. V gene TRBV7-6 combines with J gene TRBJ2-1; tentative D call: TRBD1 (6 bases). The germline V and J ends were trimmed by 1 base and 0 bases, with 13 bases remaining between them. Germline V gene lookup returns CDR1 SGHVS and CDR2 FNYEAQ. The CDR3 totals 17 residues.

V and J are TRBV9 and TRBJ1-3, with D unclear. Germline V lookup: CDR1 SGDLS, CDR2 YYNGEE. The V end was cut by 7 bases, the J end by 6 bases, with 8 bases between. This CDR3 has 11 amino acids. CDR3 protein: CASQSENTIYF. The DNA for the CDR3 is TGTGCCAGCCAGAGTGAAAACACCATATATTTT.

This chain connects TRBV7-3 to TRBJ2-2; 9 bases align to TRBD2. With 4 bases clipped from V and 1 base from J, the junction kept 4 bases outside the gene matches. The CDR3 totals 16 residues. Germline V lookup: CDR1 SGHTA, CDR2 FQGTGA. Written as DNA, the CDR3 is TGTGCCAGCAGCTCCAGACTAGCGGAGAACACCGGGGAGCTGTTTTTT. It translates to CASSSRLAENTGELFF.

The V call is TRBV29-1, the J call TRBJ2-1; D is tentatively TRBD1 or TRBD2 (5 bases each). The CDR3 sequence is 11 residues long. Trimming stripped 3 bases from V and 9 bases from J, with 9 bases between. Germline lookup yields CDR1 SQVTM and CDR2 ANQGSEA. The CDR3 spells CSVDGGSEQFF. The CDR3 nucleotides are TGCAGCGTTGATGGGGGATCTGAGCAGTTCTTC.

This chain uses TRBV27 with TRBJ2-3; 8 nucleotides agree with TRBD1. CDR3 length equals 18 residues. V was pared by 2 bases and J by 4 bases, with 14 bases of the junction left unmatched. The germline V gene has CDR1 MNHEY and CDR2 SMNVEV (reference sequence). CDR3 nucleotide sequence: TGTGCCAGCAGTTTAAAGGCAGGGGGCGCGAGAAGGGCAGATACGCAGTATTTT. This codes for CASSLKAGGARRADTQYF.

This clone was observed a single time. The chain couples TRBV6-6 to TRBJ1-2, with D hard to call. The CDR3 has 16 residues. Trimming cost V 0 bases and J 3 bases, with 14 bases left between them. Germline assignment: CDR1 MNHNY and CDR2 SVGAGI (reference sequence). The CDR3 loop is CASSYSILQEYYGYTF. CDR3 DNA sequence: TGTGCCAGCAGTTACTCGATACTGCAGGAGTACTATGGCTACACCTTC.

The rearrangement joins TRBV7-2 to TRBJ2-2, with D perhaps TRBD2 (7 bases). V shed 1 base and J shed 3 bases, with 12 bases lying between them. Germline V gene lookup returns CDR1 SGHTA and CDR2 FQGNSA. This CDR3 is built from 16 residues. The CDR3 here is CASSLGGGSHTGELFF. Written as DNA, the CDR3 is TGTGCCAGCAGCTTAGGGGGGGGCTCCCACACCGGGGAGCTGTTTTTT.

The chain's CDR3 is CASSAAKEKLFF. CDR3 coding DNA: TGTGCCAGCAGCGCAGCCAAGGAAAAACTGTTTTTT. The chain joins TRBV2 to TRBJ1-4, with D hard to call. Germline CDR1 SNHLY, CDR2 FYNNEI. Trimming removed 6 bases at V and 8 bases at J, with 10 bases between. The CDR3 is 12 residues long.

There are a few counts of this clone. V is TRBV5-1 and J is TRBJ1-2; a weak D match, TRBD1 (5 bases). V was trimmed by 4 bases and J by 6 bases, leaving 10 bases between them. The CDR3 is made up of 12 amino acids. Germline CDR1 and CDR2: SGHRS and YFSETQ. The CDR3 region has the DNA TGCGCCAGCAGCATCACGGGGGATGGCTACACCTTC. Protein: CASSITGDGYTF. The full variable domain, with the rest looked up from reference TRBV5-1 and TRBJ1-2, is KAGVTQTPRYLIKTRGQQVTLSCSPISGHRSVSWYQQTPGQGLQFLFEYFSETQRNKGNFPGRFSGRQFSNSRSEMNVSTLELGDSALYLCASSITGDGYTFGSGTRLTVV.

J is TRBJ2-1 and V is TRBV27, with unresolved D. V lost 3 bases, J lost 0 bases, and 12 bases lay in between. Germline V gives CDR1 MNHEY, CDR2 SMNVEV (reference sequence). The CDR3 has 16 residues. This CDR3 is CASSFGRNPSYNEQFF. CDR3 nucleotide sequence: TGTGCCAGCAGTTTTGGCCGGAATCCCTCCTACAATGAGCAGTTCTTC.

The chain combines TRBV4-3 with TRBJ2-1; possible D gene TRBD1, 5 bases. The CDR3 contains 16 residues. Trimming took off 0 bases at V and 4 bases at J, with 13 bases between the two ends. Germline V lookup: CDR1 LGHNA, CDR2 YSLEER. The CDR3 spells CASSQDGQGSYNEQFF. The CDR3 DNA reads TGCGCCAGCAGCCAAGATGGTCAGGGTTCATACAATGAGCAGTTCTTC.

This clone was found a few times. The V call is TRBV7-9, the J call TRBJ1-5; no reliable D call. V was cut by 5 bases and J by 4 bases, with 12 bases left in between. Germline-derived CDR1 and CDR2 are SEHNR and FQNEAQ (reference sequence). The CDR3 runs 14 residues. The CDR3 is CASSAARGNQPQHF. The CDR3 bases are TGTGCCAGCAGCGCCGCACGGGGAAATCAGCCCCAGCATTTT.

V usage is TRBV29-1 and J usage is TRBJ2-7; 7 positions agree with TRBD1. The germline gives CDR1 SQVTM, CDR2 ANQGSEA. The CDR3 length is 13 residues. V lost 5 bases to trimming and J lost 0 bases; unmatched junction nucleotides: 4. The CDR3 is CSVRTGHSYEQYF. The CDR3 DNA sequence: TGCAGCGTTAGGACAGGACACTCCTACGAGCAGTACTTC.

The CDR3 here is CATSRGGYNQPQHF. The CDR3 region has the DNA TGTGCCACCAGCAGAGGGGGGTACAATCAGCCCCAGCATTTT. The V call is TRBV15, the J call TRBJ1-5; perhaps TRBD1 as D (5 bases). Germline V CDR1 and CDR2: LNHNV, YYDKDF (reference sequence). The CDR3 has 14 amino acids. Trimming left V 1 base short and J 3 bases short, with 7 bases between.